This entry lists 8 T cell receptor beta chains sequenced from one sample in a study of T cell responses to AZD1222 COVID-19 vaccine. The assay was immunoSEQ multiplex PCR, and TCRdb's table has in-frame clones only and misses some. The sample includes tens of thousands of clones, 83% seen only once; the top ten take roughly half. Source: peripheral blood, taken on day 0 of AZD1222 vaccination. These TCRs come from an adult in good health.

The rearrangement links TRBV6-5 to TRBJ2-3; D remains ambiguous. Looked up from germline, CDR1 is MNHEY and CDR2 is SVGAGI. Trimming left V 5 bases short and J 4 bases short, with 13 bases between. The CDR3 is 14 residues long. The CDR3 DNA sequence: TGTGCCAGCAGTCCAACCGACACGGCAGATACGCAGTATTTT. The encoded protein is CASSPTDTADTQYF.

This chain connects TRBV10-3 to TRBJ2-5; D possibly corresponds to TRBD1 (7 bases). The germline V and J ends were trimmed by 8 bases and 1 base, with 20 bases remaining between them. The CDR3 is 16 residues long. The germline gives CDR1 ENHRY, CDR2 SYGVKD. The CDR3 sequence: CAIGGATGRFQETQYF. CDR3 in DNA: TGTGCCATCGGGGGAGCGACAGGGAGGTTCCAAGAGACCCAGTACTTC.

V is TRBV5-4 and J is TRBJ2-3, with D hard to call. The ends were cut back, 2 bases at V and 0 bases at J, with 10 bases in the middle. Germline-derived CDR1 and CDR2 are SGHNT and YYREEE (reference sequence). The CDR3 spans 15 residues. Here the CDR3 reads CASSLSPGSTDTQYF. CDR3 sequence (DNA): TGTGCCAGCAGCTTATCACCGGGTAGCACAGATACGCAGTATTTT. The variable domain in full, completed from reference TRBV5-4 and TRBJ2-3, reads ETGVTQSPTHLIKTRGQQVTLRCSSQSGHNTVSWYQQALGQGPQFIFQYYREEENGRGNFPPRFSGLQFPNYSSELNVNALELDDSALYLCASSLSPGSTDTQYFGPGTRLTVL.

The gene calls are TRBV4-3 and TRBJ1-2; D not certain. Germline V gene lookup returns CDR1 LGHNA and CDR2 YSLEER. The CDR3 runs 17 residues. With 0 bases removed from V and 4 bases from J, the gap between germline ends came to 18 bases. The CDR3 DNA reads TGCGCCAGCAGCCAAGAAGCCCGGGGAAACACTGCCTATGGCTACACCTTC. As protein: CASSQEARGNTAYGYTF.

J is TRBJ2-5 and V is TRBV28; D is unclear. Germline loops: CDR1 MDHEN, CDR2 SYDVKM. Deletions cut 1 base from V and 5 bases from J, with 14 bases between. The CDR3 length is 15 residues. The CDR3 here is CASSLLASDGETQYF. Here the CDR3 DNA reads TGTGCCAGCAGTTTATTGGCTAGTGATGGGGAGACCCAGTACTTC.

The rearrangement links TRBV2 to TRBJ2-1, with D unclear. V lost 6 bases to trimming and J lost 9 bases, with 15 bases between them. CDR1 is SNHLY, CDR2 FYNNEI, per germline. The CDR3 loop spans 13 amino acids. The CDR3 nucleotides read TGTGCCAGCAGAATGGACCTTTTGGGTGAGCAGTTCTTC. Translating it yields CASRMDLLGEQFF.

The genes are TRBV6-5 and TRBJ1-4; D is perhaps TRBD1 (5 bases). The CDR3 is 13 residues long. Trimming stripped 6 bases from V and 7 bases from J, with 12 bases between. CDR1 is MNHEY and CDR2 is SVGAGI in the germline V gene. The DNA of the CDR3 is TGTGCCAGCAGGGGGCATGATACTGAAAAACTGTTTTTT. Its protein is CASRGHDTEKLFF.

The rearrangement uses TRBV5-6 and TRBJ1-6; TRBD1 is a possible D gene (6 bases). CDR1 is SGHDT and CDR2 is YYEEEE in the germline V gene. V lost 2 bases to trimming and J lost 7 bases, with 13 bases between them. The CDR3 spans 15 residues. The CDR3 region is CASSLPGHRNSPLHF. For the CDR3, the DNA is TGTGCCAGCAGCTTACCGGGACATCGCAATTCACCCCTCCACTTT.